Each of the 24 T cell receptor beta chains below was sequenced from the same sample in a study of long-term antiretroviral therapy in people with HIV. immunoSEQ v3.0 was run at survey level. Profiled with immunoSEQ multiplex PCR; TCRdb holds only in-frame clones, not every one. The data contain roughly 18,000 clones, 84% of them singletons. Sequences were derived from unsorted PBMCs, sampled 0.9 years after starting antiretroviral therapy. The source of these receptors is a young man with HIV.

CDR3 residues: CASSKGSGANVLTF. Here the CDR3 DNA reads TGCGCCAGCAGTAAGGGCTCTGGGGCCAACGTCCTGACTTTC. V usage is TRBV10-2 and J usage is TRBJ2-6; D is ambiguous. The CDR3 totals 14 residues. Trimming took off 5 bases at V and 0 bases at J, with 5 bases between the two ends. Germline loops: CDR1 WSHSY, CDR2 SAAADI.

The V and J genes are TRBV5-8 and TRBJ2-6; TRBD1 agrees at 8 bases. CDR3 length: 15 residues. With V trimmed by 4 bases and J by 1 base, 1 base remained unmatched. CDR1 and CDR2 from the germline V gene are SGHTS and YDEGEE. CDR3 region: CASSRQGSGANVLTF. CDR3 DNA: TGTGCCAGCAGCCGACAGGGGTCTGGGGCCAACGTCCTGACTTTC.

V is TRBV2 and J is TRBJ2-7; no definite D call. V lost 2 bases and J lost 4, with 12 bases in between. The CDR3 runs to 14 residues. The germline gives CDR1 SNHLY, CDR2 FYNNEI. The CDR3 here is CASSEWKDLYEQYF. The CDR3 coding sequence is TGTGCCAGCAGTGAATGGAAGGATTTGTACGAGCAGTACTTC. Combining the CDR3 with reference TRBV2 and TRBJ2-7 gives the whole variable domain EPEVTQTPSHQVTQMGQEVILRCVPISNHLYFYWYRQILGQKVEFLVSFYNNEISEKSEIFDDQFSVERPDGSNFTLKIRSTKLEDSAMYFCASSEWKDLYEQYFGPGTRLTVT.

This rearrangement joins TRBV29-1 to TRBJ1-2; unclear D gene. This CDR3 is built from 11 residues. Trimming removed 3 bases from V and 1 base from J, with 3 bases in between. Germline CDR1 reads SQVTM; CDR2 reads ANQGSEA. CDR3 protein: CSVDNNYGYTF. The DNA of the CDR3 is TGCAGCGTTGACAATAACTATGGCTACACCTTC.

The table lists this clone with a count of one. The chain joins TRBV7-9 to TRBJ1-2; D is perhaps TRBD1 (6 bases). The length of the CDR3 is 14 residues. The V gene's germline CDR1 is SEHNR and CDR2 FQNEAQ (reference sequence). Deletions cut 3 bases from V and 2 bases from J, with 10 bases between. The CDR3 bases are TGTGCCAGCAGCTTTGCGGGGACAAACTATGGCTACACCTTC. This sequence encodes CASSFAGTNYGYTF. Filled out from reference TRBV7-9 and TRBJ1-2, the complete variable domain reads DTGVSQNPRHKITKRGQNVTFRCDPISEHNRLYWYRQTLGQGPEFLTYFQNEAQLEKSRLLSDRFSAERPKGSFSTLEIQRTEQGDSAMYLCASSFAGTNYGYTFGSGTRLTVV.

The V call is TRBV28, the J call TRBJ1-1, with no clear D. The germline gives CDR1 MDHEN, CDR2 SYDVKM. CDR3 length: 14 amino acids. Trimming stripped 2 bases from V and 1 base from J, with 8 bases between. CDR3 in amino acids: CASSLGRPNTEAFF. CDR3 sequence (DNA): TGTGCCAGCAGTTTAGGGCGCCCGAACACTGAAGCTTTCTTT.

The chain carries TRBV10-1 and TRBJ1-2; perhaps TRBD1 as D (6 bases). The CDR3 is 12 amino acids. Germline CDR1 reads WNHNN; CDR2 reads SYGVQD (reference sequence). V was cut by 8 bases and J by 7 bases, with 14 bases left in between. The CDR3 bases are TGCGCCAGCCCCACAGGGAATTGTGGCTACACCTTC. Translating gives CASPTGNCGYTF.

This clone showed up just once. The rearrangement links TRBV12-2 to TRBJ2-1; the table's TRBD1 call for D was not verified on the DNA. TRBV12-2 is described as a pseudogene. The CDR3 spans 14 residues. The CDR3 bases are TGTGCAAGTCGCTTTAGGTCGCAGGGGAACGAGCAGTTCTTC. Residues: CASRFRSQGNEQFF.

This clone was observed a few times. The chain recombines TRBV28 with TRBJ1-2; a weak D match, TRBD1 (5 bases). Germline V gives CDR1 MDHEN, CDR2 SYDVKM. Trimming took 3 bases from V and 8 from J, leaving 10 bases between them. The length of the CDR3 is 12 residues. The CDR3 region is CASSFVGDGYTF. The CDR3 DNA reads TGTGCCAGCAGTTTTGTGGGGGACGGCTACACCTTC.

This clone was observed a handful of times. The J gene is TRBJ2-3, the V gene TRBV6-1; 11 nucleotides align to TRBD2. The germline V gene has CDR1 MNHNS and CDR2 SASEGT. Trimming removed 2 bases from V and 4 bases from J; junction bases left unmatched: 5. The CDR3 runs to 16 residues. CDR3 in amino acids: CASSEFLAGGPDTQYF. CDR3 bases: TGTGCCAGCAGTGAATTTTTAGCGGGGGGGCCAGATACGCAGTATTTT.

V and J are TRBV11-3 and TRBJ1-4; 7 positions match TRBD1. V lost 5 bases to trimming and J lost 0 bases; unmatched junction nucleotides: 15. Germline V gives CDR1 SGHNT, CDR2 YENEEA. This CDR3 is built from 19 residues. This CDR3 reads CASSHPGQSVFATNEKLFF. For the CDR3, the DNA is TGTGCCAGCAGCCACCCGGGACAGTCGGTTTTTGCAACTAATGAAAAACTGTTTTTT.

The V call is TRBV6-1, the J call TRBJ2-7, with D hard to call. CDR1 is MNHNS, CDR2 SASEGT, per germline. The V and J ends lost 4 bases and 2 bases respectively, with 12 bases between them. The CDR3 extends over 14 amino acids. DNA of the CDR3: TGTGCCAGCAGTGGCCGTACTGGCCCCTACGAGCAGTACGTC. This codes for CASSGRTGPYEQYV.

The chain links TRBV6-5 to TRBJ1-2; tentatively, D is TRBD1 (5 bases). The CDR3 is 14 amino acids. V was shortened by 0 bases and J by 5 bases, with 10 bases between the two germline ends. Germline lookup yields CDR1 MNHEY and CDR2 SVGAGI. The CDR3 region is CASSYSEGRYGYTF. Here the CDR3 DNA reads TGTGCCAGCAGTTACTCAGAGGGGCGATATGGCTACACCTTC.

The table lists this clone with a few counts. The CDR3 loop is CASSYREGDPDTQYF. Written as DNA, the CDR3 is TGTGCCAGCAGCTATCGGGAAGGGGACCCAGATACGCAGTATTTT. The V and J genes are TRBV4-2 and TRBJ2-3, with D possibly called TRBD1 or TRBD2 (5 bases each). This CDR3 has 15 residues. Germline CDR1 is LGHNA and CDR2 is YNFKEQ. V shed 5 bases and J shed 4 bases, with 16 bases lying between them.

CDR3: CASNGIRGKFYEQYF. CDR3 coding DNA: TGTGCCAGCAACGGGATCAGGGGGAAATTCTACGAGCAGTACTTC. The rearrangement links TRBV6-1 to TRBJ2-7, with 7 bases identical to TRBD1. The V gene end was trimmed by 7 bases and the J gene end by 3 bases; junction bases not matched to a gene: 12. Germline assignment: CDR1 MNHNS and CDR2 SASEGT. CDR3 size: 15 residues.

Sample share makes this clone large. The same CDR3 can be traced to other DNA sequences in this sample. The V gene is TRBV28, the J gene TRBJ2-2, with TRBD2 as a possible D gene (5 bases). The CDR3 totals 13 residues. CDR1 and CDR2 from the germline V gene are MDHEN and SYDVKM. V lost 3 bases and J 5 bases, leaving 7 bases between the germline ends. CDR3 DNA sequence: TGTGCCAGCAGTTTTCGAGGGACCGGGGAGCTGTTTTTT. Translated: CASSFRGTGELFF.

This chain joins TRBV7-8 and TRBJ1-2; D is ambiguous. Trimming removed 3 bases at V and 9 bases at J, with 20 bases between. The CDR3 loop spans 15 amino acids. Looked up from germline, CDR1 is SGHVS and CDR2 is FQNEAQ. The DNA of the CDR3 is TGTGCCAGCAGCTTTTACCGGGCGTCATTTGATCGCTACACCTTC. Translation: CASSFYRASFDRYTF. The full variable domain, rest sourced from reference TRBV7-8 and TRBJ1-2, is GAGVSQSPRYKVAKRGQDVALRCDPISGHVSLFWYQQALGQGPEFLTYFQNEAQLDKSGLPSDRFFAERPEGSVSTLKIQRTQQEDSAVYLCASSFYRASFDRYTFGSGTRLTVV.

The chain recombines TRBV28 with TRBJ2-5, with TRBD2 matching over 8 bases. Germline V gene data show CDR1 as MDHEN and CDR2 as SYDVKM. The CDR3 has 16 amino acids. The ends lost 5 bases at V and 2 bases at J; junction bases unmatched: 10. The CDR3 DNA follows: TGTGCCAGCAGTGCTACCCTCGGGACTAGTCAAGAGACCCAGTACTTC. Protein sequence: CASSATLGTSQETQYF.

This chain links TRBV7-9 with TRBJ1-1, with D uncertain. V dropped 3 bases and J dropped 6 bases, with 8 bases sitting between them. This CDR3 is 12 amino acids long. Looked up from germline, CDR1 is SEHNR and CDR2 is FQNEAQ (reference sequence). As DNA, the CDR3 is TGTGCCAGCAGCTTCCTAGGGCCTGAAGCTTTCTTT. Its translation: CASSFLGPEAFF.

This clone was observed a handful of times. CDR3 loop: CASSYSGAPHRYEQYF. Here the CDR3 DNA reads TGTGCCAGCAGTTACTCAGGTGCGCCCCATCGCTACGAGCAGTACTTC. The chain is built from TRBV6-5 and TRBJ2-7; D unclear. The germline V gene has CDR1 MNHEY and CDR2 SVGAGI. This CDR3 spans 16 amino acids. V gave up 0 bases and J gave up 3 bases, with 15 bases separating them.

The chain combines TRBV5-1 with TRBJ2-7, with unresolved D. V shed 0 bases and J shed 6 bases, with 19 bases lying between them. CDR3 length equals 16 residues. Germline CDR1 SGHRS, CDR2 YFSETQ. CDR3: CASSLDKGKRPPEQYF. The DNA of the CDR3 is TGCGCCAGCAGCTTGGATAAAGGTAAACGGCCTCCCGAGCAGTACTTC.

The chain joins TRBV14 to TRBJ1-4; D not resolved. There are 16 residues in the CDR3. In germline, CDR1 is SGHDN, CDR2 FVKESK. Between the trimmed V and J ends, which lost 1 base and 0 bases, there was a span of 9 bases. This chain's CDR3 is CASSQGVQATNEKLFF. DNA for the CDR3: TGTGCCAGCAGCCAAGGGGTCCAAGCAACTAATGAAAAACTGTTTTTT. The full variable domain, its missing parts supplied by reference TRBV14 and TRBJ1-4, is EAGVTQFPSHSVIEKGQTVTLRCDPISGHDNLYWYRRVMGKEIKFLLHFVKESKQDESGMPNNRFLAERTGGTYSTLKVQPAELEDSGVYFCASSQGVQATNEKLFFGSGTQLSVL.

The CDR3 loop is CASSQGTGSRADTQYF. CDR3 sequence (DNA): TGTGCCAGCAGCCAAGGTACAGGGAGTCGGGCAGATACGCAGTATTTT. V usage is TRBV14 and J usage is TRBJ2-3; TRBD1 might be the D (6 bases). The CDR3 has 16 residues. Deletions cut 1 base from V and 4 bases from J, with 15 bases between. Germline CDR1 reads SGHDN; CDR2 reads FVKESK.

The genes are TRBV13 and TRBJ1-1; D remains unclear. The germline V and J ends were trimmed by 0 bases and 1 base, with 3 bases remaining between them. The CDR3 covers 13 residues. Germline-derived CDR1 and CDR2 are PRHDT and FYEKMQ (reference sequence). Here the CDR3 DNA reads TGTGCCAGCAGCTTAGGTTGGAACACTGAAGCTTTCTTT. It encodes CASSLGWNTEAFF.